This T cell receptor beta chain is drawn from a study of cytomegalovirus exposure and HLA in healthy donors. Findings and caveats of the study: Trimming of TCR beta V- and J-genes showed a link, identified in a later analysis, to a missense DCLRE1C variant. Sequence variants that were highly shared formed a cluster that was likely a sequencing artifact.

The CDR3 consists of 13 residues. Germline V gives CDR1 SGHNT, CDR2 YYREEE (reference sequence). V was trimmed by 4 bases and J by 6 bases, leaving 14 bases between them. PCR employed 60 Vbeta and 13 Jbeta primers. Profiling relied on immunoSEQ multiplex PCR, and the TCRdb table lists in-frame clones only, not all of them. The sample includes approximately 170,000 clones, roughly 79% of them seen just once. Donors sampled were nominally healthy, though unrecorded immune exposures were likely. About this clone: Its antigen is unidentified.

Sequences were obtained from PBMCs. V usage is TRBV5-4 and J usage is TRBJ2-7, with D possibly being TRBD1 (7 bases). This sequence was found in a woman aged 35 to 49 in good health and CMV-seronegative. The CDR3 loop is CASSPRGESEQYF. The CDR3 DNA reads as TGTGCCAGCAGCCCCAGGGGGGAGTCCGAGCAGTACTTC.